What follows are 5 T cell receptor beta chains derived from one specimen sequenced in a study of blood T cell repertoires in COVID-19. Assay used: immunoSEQ multiplex PCR; TCRdb lists only in-frame clones, some missing. The table has around 140,000 clones, 85% to 90% seen once. The sequencing input was peripheral blood. The source is a man aged 50 to 60 who had recovered from COVID-19.

A few counts support this clone. V usage is TRBV9 and J usage is TRBJ2-5; a possible D gene is TRBD1 (7 bases). The V end was cut by 3 bases, the J end by 5 bases, with 14 bases between. The CDR3 has 14 residues. The germline gives CDR1 SGDLS, CDR2 YYNGEE. CDR3 nucleotides: TGTGCCAGCAGCGCGACAGGGAGGAAGGAGACCCAGTACTTC. This translates into CASSATGRKETQYF.

J is TRBJ2-5 and V is TRBV18; D possibly corresponds to TRBD1 (5 bases). Germline CDR1 reads KGHSH; CDR2 reads LQKENI. CDR3 length: 15 amino acids. The V end was cut by 1 base, the J end by 5 bases, with 14 bases between. The CDR3 region has the DNA TGTGCCAGCTCACCACGCGAAAGGGGTGGGGAGACCCAGTACTTC. This encodes CASSPRERGGETQYF. Supplemented by reference TRBV18 and TRBJ2-5, the full variable domain reads NAGVMQNPRHLVRRRGQEARLRCSPMKGHSHVYWYRQLPEEGLKFMVYLQKENIIDESGMPKERFSAEFPKEGPSILRIQQVVRGDSAAYFCASSPRERGGETQYFGPGTRLLVL.

This clone appeared a single time. This chain joins TRBV7-2 and TRBJ1-2; tentative D call: TRBD1 (5 bases). Per germline, CDR1 SGHTA and CDR2 FQGNSA. The CDR3 is made up of 14 amino acids. Trimming stripped 5 bases from V and 2 bases from J, with 12 bases between. The CDR3 is CASSTTSGNYGYTF. The CDR3 nucleotides are TGTGCCAGCAGCACGACATCAGGGAACTATGGCTACACCTTC.

The chain is built from TRBV3-1 (or the pseudogene TRBV3-2) and TRBJ1-4; 7 nucleotides match TRBD1. With V trimmed by 0 bases and J by 4 bases, 8 bases remained unmatched. The CDR3 runs to 17 residues. The V gene's germline CDR1 is LGHDT and CDR2 YNNKEL (reference sequence). The CDR3 spells CASSQDPTGLNNEKLFF. CDR3 DNA: TGTGCCAGCAGCCAAGATCCGACAGGGCTAAATAATGAAAAACTGTTTTTT.

The V gene is TRBV5-1, the J gene TRBJ1-1; TRBD1 is a possible D gene (6 bases). CDR1 is SGHRS and CDR2 is YFSETQ in the germline V gene. The CDR3 extends over 12 amino acids. With 3 bases removed from V and 6 bases from J, the gap between germline ends came to 9 bases. The CDR3 nucleotides read TGCGCCAGCAGCTCCGAGGGGGCTGAAGCTTTCTTT. This sequence encodes CASSSEGAEAFF.